This T cell receptor (beta chain) came from a study of neurological immune-mediated disorders. Sample time point: longitudinal time-point 3. TCRdb re-derived calls from the 5' RACE reads in MiXCR, one entry per CDR3 protein. The sample has roughly 100,000 distinct CDR3 sequences; less than 14% are singletons. The sample holds many counts of this clonotype. The CDR3 runs 13 residues. The germline V gene has CDR1 DFQATT and CDR2 SNEGSKA (reference sequence). Material: PBMCs. The TCR sequence derives from a female donor with HTLV-1-associated myelopathy (HAM/TSP). This chain joins TRBV20-1 and TRBJ2-7; a possible D gene is TRBD2 (5 bases). Here the CDR3 reads CRTDSRTNTEQYF. The DNA of the CDR3 is TGCAGGACGGACTCTCGGACGAATACCGAGCAGTACTTC.